The clone carrying this TCR beta chain was picked up a small number of times. The data were taken from a study of cytomegalovirus exposure and HLA in healthy donors. Study background: Per a later analysis, the 666 first-cohort and 95 to 150 validation repertoires shared one platform.

CDR3 length equals 14 residues. CDR1 SGHNT and CDR2 YYREEE come from the germline V gene (reference sequence). V lost 2 bases, J lost 8 bases, and 16 bases lay in between. Produced via immunoSEQ multiplex PCR; TCRdb's table is partial and in-frame only. This sample has under 200,000 clones; 81% occur once, and the top ten carry around 1.2%. V gene TRBV5-4 combines with J gene TRBJ1-2; D gene uncertain. The material sequenced was PBMCs. The source is a woman between 25 and 40 years old in good health and CMV-seronegative. In nucleotides, the CDR3 is TGTGCCAGCAGCTTAGGACCGGGAAAGGCAGGCTACACCTTC. This gives the protein CASSLGPGKAGYTF.